The 11 T cell receptor beta chains presented below share a single source sample, sequenced in a study of blood T cells in healthy people across ages. The second PCR ran roughly 7 to 12 cycles with a sample-barcoded 5' primer and J-beta primers. MiXCR was run by TCRdb on the 5' RACE reads, yielding one entry per CDR3 protein. The profile covers fewer than 900,000 distinct CDR3 sequences, with around half appearing a single time and 30% to 40% taken by the ten largest. Sequenced sample: blood. The receptors were sampled from an older woman in good health.

The V call is TRBV2, the J call TRBJ2-7, with D possibly matching TRBD2 (5 bases). The germline gives CDR1 SNHLY, CDR2 FYNNEI. Trimming shortened V by 4 bases and J by 2 bases, and 9 bases separated the two germline ends. This CDR3 region has 13 residues. As DNA, the CDR3 is TGTGCCAGCAGTGGGAGCGGAGCCTACGAGCAGTACTTC. The encoded protein is CASSGSGAYEQYF.

The chain couples TRBV25-1 to TRBJ2-7, with D unclear. The J call may be wrong; the DNA end is better matched by TRBJ2-5. The CDR3 sequence is 13 residues long. CDR1 is MGHDK, CDR2 SYGVNS, per germline. CDR3 sequence reads: CASSVTISKTQYF. The CDR3, as DNA: TGTGCCAGCAGTGTCACTATCTCGAAGACCCAGTACTTC.

At least ten counts were recorded for this clonotype. The chain uses TRBV20-1 and TRBJ2-1; TRBD2 aligns across 10 bases. The V gene's germline CDR1 is DFQATT and CDR2 SNEGSKA (reference sequence). The CDR3 covers 18 residues. Losses at the gene ends were 0 bases for V and 6 bases for J; bases not matched to a gene: 14. In nucleotides, the CDR3 is TGCAGTGCTAGAGATTTAGAGAGGCTAGCGGGAGATTTCAATGAGCAGTTCTTC. This gives the protein CSARDLERLAGDFNEQFF.

This chain joins TRBV7-2 and TRBJ2-7; D is unclear. Germline V gene data show CDR1 as SGHTA and CDR2 as FQGNSA. The CDR3 is 14 amino acids. The V gene lost 1 base and the J gene lost 3 bases, with 10 bases spanning the gap. CDR3 residues: CASSLGSLLYEQYF. The CDR3 coding sequence is TGTGCCAGCAGCTTAGGTTCCCTACTCTACGAGCAGTACTTC. Based on the CDR3 plus reference TRBV7-2 and TRBJ2-7, the full variable domain is GAGVSQSPSNKVTEKGKDVELRCDPISGHTALYWYRQSLGQGLEFLIYFQGNSAPDKSGLPSDRFSAERTGGSVSTLTIQRTQQEDSAVYLCASSLGSLLYEQYFGPGTRLTVT.

The chain carries TRBV29-1 and TRBJ2-7; possibly TRBD2 for D (5 bases). The CDR3 loop spans 13 amino acids. Trimming stripped 7 bases from V and 4 bases from J, with 17 bases between. Germline CDR1 and CDR2: SQVTM and ANQGSEA. The CDR3 DNA reads TGCAGCGGTGAGACGGCCGCGGGTTACGAGCAGTACTTC. It is translated as CSGETAAGYEQYF.

Many counts were recorded for this clonotype. CDR3 protein: CASSTLLIAKNIQYF. The CDR3 nucleotides are TGTGCCAGCAGTACCTTACTTATAGCCAAAAACATTCAGTACTTC. The V gene is TRBV28, the J gene TRBJ2-4; no clear D gene. The V end was cut by 5 bases, the J end by 0 bases, with 11 bases between. The CDR3 is 15 amino acids. The V gene's germline CDR1 is MDHEN and CDR2 SYDVKM.

This chain uses TRBV29-1 with TRBJ1-2, with D tentatively TRBD1 (5 bases). This CDR3 is built from 14 residues. The V end was cut by 3 bases, the J end by 2 bases, with 13 bases between. Germline V gene sequence: CDR1 SQVTM, CDR2 ANQGSEA. Here the CDR3 DNA reads TGCAGCGTTGATCTACCAGGGTTGAACTATGGCTACACCTTC. Its protein is CSVDLPGLNYGYTF.

The rearrangement links TRBV29-1 to TRBJ2-7; D perhaps matches TRBD2 (5 bases). The CDR3 is 14 amino acids. V was pared by 0 bases and J by 2 bases, with 11 bases between. Germline CDR1 and CDR2: SQVTM and ANQGSEA. The CDR3 DNA sequence: TGCAGCGTTGAAGAGCATGGGAGACCCTACGAGCAGTACTTC. The encoded protein is CSVEEHGRPYEQYF.

The V and J genes are TRBV24-1 and TRBJ2-1; 9 bases map to TRBD2. Germline lookup yields CDR1 KGHDR and CDR2 SFDVKD. The CDR3 extends over 16 amino acids. Trimming cost V 0 bases and J 6 bases; bases outside gene matches: 5. The CDR3 loop reads CATSDLPSGTPNEQFF. The DNA of the CDR3 is TGTGCCACCAGTGATTTGCCTAGCGGGACCCCCAATGAGCAGTTCTTC.

The gene calls are TRBV5-1 and TRBJ2-1; 8 nucleotides agree with TRBD2. CDR3 length: 17 amino acids. V lost 0 bases, J lost 1 base, and 6 bases stayed unmatched. Germline loops: CDR1 SGHRS, CDR2 YFSETQ. The CDR3 here is CASSLAGGRTSYNEQFF. DNA of the CDR3: TGCGCCAGCAGCTTGGCGGGCGGGAGGACTTCCTACAATGAGCAGTTCTTC.

This clonotype showed up just a few times. The chain has TRBV7-9 and TRBJ2-1; D is uncertain. There are 14 residues in the CDR3. Germline-derived CDR1 and CDR2 are SEHNR and FQNEAQ (reference sequence). V lost 3 bases to trimming and J lost 8 bases, with 14 bases between them. DNA of the CDR3: TGTGCCAGCAGCTTCGGTGGGTTCGGCGATGAGCAGTTCTTC. This gives the protein CASSFGGFGDEQFF.